Listed below are T cell receptor beta chains from one sample, sequenced in a study of cytomegalovirus exposure and HLA in healthy donors. Some clones are missing from TCRdb's copy, which holds only in-frame ones; the method was immunoSEQ multiplex PCR. The sample contains roughly 150,000 clones, 81% of which appear only once. The sequencing input was PBMCs. These receptors all stem from a woman younger than 30 in good health and CMV-seronegative. Each CDR3 is given with its conserved first and last residue. Each record gives: D gene, clone size, J gene, V gene, CDR3 protein, CDR3 DNA. D genes are given only for firm matches. Expanded clones get a size class; other rows say once, few or many, or leave the size out.

>.|.|TRBJ1-2|TRBV6-4
CASSDSPGRSTGFYGYTF
TGTGCCAGCAGTGACTCGCCTGGCAGGTCTACGGGATTCTATGGCTACACCTTC
>.|few|TRBJ1-1|TRBV5-4
CASSLDEGQMNTEAFF
TGTGCCAGCAGCTTAGACGAAGGACAAATGAACACTGAAGCTTTCTTT
>TRBD2|.|TRBJ2-1|TRBV2
CASSGASGVYNEQFF
TGTGCCAGCAGTGGGGCTAGCGGGGTCTACAATGAGCAGTTCTTC
>.|few|TRBJ1-5|TRBV6-1
CASSEAIGEGQPQHF
TGTGCCAGCAGTGAAGCGATAGGGGAGGGTCAGCCCCAGCATTTT
>TRBD2|.|TRBJ2-1|TRBV19
CASSKLAGDNEQFF
TGTGCCAGTAGTAAACTAGCGGGGGACAATGAGCAGTTCTTC
>TRBD2|.|TRBJ2-1|TRBV5-6
CASRTGLAGNEQFF
TGTGCCAGCAGGACCGGACTAGCTGGCAATGAGCAGTTCTTC
>.|.|TRBJ1-1|TRBV6-1
CASRDQDGRATEAFF
TGTGCCAGCAGAGACCAGGACGGGCGGGCCACTGAAGCTTTCTTT
>.|.|TRBJ2-7|TRBV5-1
CASSLTTEMAEQYF
TGCGCCAGCAGCCTAACGACAGAAATGGCCGAGCAGTACTTC
>TRBD2|few|TRBJ2-5|TRBV25-1
CASSDLAGGSGETQYF
TGTGCCAGCAGTGATTTAGCGGGGGGATCCGGAGAGACCCAGTACTTC
>TRBD1|.|TRBJ1-2|TRBV6-1
CAGTRDSGPYGYTF
TGTGCCGGCACCCGGGACAGCGGACCCTATGGCTACACCTTC
>.|.|TRBJ1-3|TRBV28
CASIRGGAGNTIYF
TGTGCCAGCATCCGGGGAGGTGCTGGAAACACCATATATTTT
>.|few|TRBJ1-2|TRBV4-1
CASSPNWQERYGYTF
TGCGCCAGCAGTCCCAATTGGCAGGAACGATATGGCTACACCTTC
>TRBD2|.|TRBJ2-1|TRBV19
CASSIAGTYNEQFF
TGTGCCAGTAGCATAGCGGGGACCTACAATGAGCAGTTCTTC
>TRBD1|.|TRBJ2-5|TRBV7-9
CASSHDRGWQETQYF
TGTGCCAGCAGCCACGACAGGGGTTGGCAAGAGACCCAGTACTTC
>TRBD1|once|TRBJ1-4|TRBV5-1
CASSLGQGLLQPNEKLFF
TGCGCCAGCAGCTTGGGACAGGGACTCCTCCAACCGAATGAAAAACTGTTTTTT
>.|.|TRBJ1-2|TRBV25-1
CASSDGLFYGYTF
TGTGCCAGCAGTGACGGTCTATTCTATGGCTACACCTTC
>.|.|TRBJ2-2|TRBV7-8
CASSLSRDSANTGELFF
TGTGCCAGCAGCTTAAGTCGGGACTCGGCGAACACCGGGGAGCTGTTTTTT
>.|few|TRBJ1-3|TRBV25-1
CASSDRGNTIYF
TGTGCCAGCAGTGACCGGGGGAACACCATATATTTT
>.|.|TRBJ2-7|TRBV7-9
CASSLTQGKGTYEQYF
TGTGCCAGCAGCTTAACCCAAGGAAAGGGGACCTACGAGCAGTACTTC
>.|.|TRBJ1-5|TRBV28
CASTSPLEGRRQPQHF
TGTGCCAGCACCTCCCCGTTGGAGGGAAGACGGCAGCCCCAGCATTTT
>TRBD1|few|TRBJ2-5|TRBV29-1
CSVEGQGASETQYF
TGCAGCGTTGAGGGACAGGGGGCGTCGGAGACCCAGTACTTC
>TRBD1|once|TRBJ1-2|TRBV2
CASSPRGRNYGYTF
TGTGCCAGCAGCCCCAGGGGGCGCAACTATGGCTACACCTTC
>.|.|TRBJ1-2|TRBV19
CASSIYGRNYGYTF
TGTGCCAGTAGTATATATGGGAGAAACTATGGCTACACCTTC
>TRBD2|.|TRBJ2-1|TRBV2
CASSEVSGGYNEQFF
TGTGCCAGCAGTGAAGTTAGCGGGGGGTACAATGAGCAGTTCTTC
>.|.|TRBJ1-1|TRBV5-5
CASSLTGLVGEAFF
TGTGCCAGCAGCTTGACGGGGTTGGTGGGTGAAGCTTTCTTT
>TRBD2|.|TRBJ2-1|TRBV10-3
CALLETSGINSYNEQFF
TGTGCCCTCCTCGAGACTAGCGGGATCAACTCCTACAATGAGCAGTTCTTC
>.|.|TRBJ1-1|TRBV6-5
CASRTTGTSNTEAFF
TGTGCCAGCAGGACGACCGGGACATCGAACACTGAAGCTTTCTTT
>TRBD1|.|TRBJ2-3|TRBV6-4
CASITTSGQGKEFGTDTQYF
TGTGCCAGCATAACCACATCGGGACAGGGGAAAGAATTTGGAACAGATACGCAGTATTTT
>.|once|TRBJ2-1|TRBV30
CAWSLSRRNEQFF
TGTGCCTGGAGCCTTTCTCGGCGGAATGAGCAGTTCTTC
>.|once|TRBJ1-2|TRBV5-1
CASSLEGQNSNYGYTF
TGCGCCAGCAGCTTGGAAGGACAGAACTCTAACTATGGCTACACCTTC
>.|.|TRBJ2-3|TRBV6-5
CASRPGIVADTQYF
TGTGCCAGCCGTCCCGGGATCGTTGCAGATACGCAGTATTTT
>TRBD1|.|TRBJ1-1|TRBV7-9
CASSPRDRENTEAFF
TGTGCCAGCAGCCCGCGGGACAGGGAGAACACTGAAGCTTTCTTT
>.|.|TRBJ1-5|TRBV9
CASSVDLRNQPQHF
TGTGCCAGCAGCGTAGATTTGAGGAATCAGCCCCAGCATTTT
>.|.|TRBJ2-4|TRBV20-1
CSARQINIQYF
TGCAGTGCCAGACAAATAAACATTCAGTACTTC
>.|.|TRBJ2-5|TRBV15
CATSRSSRGETQYF
TGTGCCACCAGCAGATCGAGCAGAGGAGAGACCCAGTACTTC
>.|.|TRBJ1-1|TRBV19
CASRRQLNTEAFF
TGTGCCAGTAGGAGACAGCTGAACACTGAAGCTTTCTTT
>.|.|TRBJ2-1|TRBV18
CASSPRLEPRNEQFF
TGTGCCAGCTCACCACGGCTAGAGCCTCGCAATGAGCAGTTCTTC
>TRBD1|.|TRBJ1-6|TRBV7-9
CASSRQGANSPLHF
TGTGCCAGCAGCCGACAGGGGGCTAATTCACCCCTCCACTTT
>.|.|TRBJ1-1|TRBV29-1
CSVGHPTGEAFF
TGCAGCGTTGGCCACCCAACAGGTGAAGCTTTCTTT
>TRBD2|.|TRBJ2-1|TRBV4-1
CASSQVGLAGRNSSYNEQFF
TGCGCCAGCAGCCAAGTGGGACTAGCGGGTCGAAATAGCTCCTACAATGAGCAGTTCTTC
>TRBD1|.|TRBJ2-7|TRBV4-1
CASSQPRDRVYEQYF
TGCGCCAGCAGCCAACCCCGGGACAGGGTGTACGAGCAGTACTTC